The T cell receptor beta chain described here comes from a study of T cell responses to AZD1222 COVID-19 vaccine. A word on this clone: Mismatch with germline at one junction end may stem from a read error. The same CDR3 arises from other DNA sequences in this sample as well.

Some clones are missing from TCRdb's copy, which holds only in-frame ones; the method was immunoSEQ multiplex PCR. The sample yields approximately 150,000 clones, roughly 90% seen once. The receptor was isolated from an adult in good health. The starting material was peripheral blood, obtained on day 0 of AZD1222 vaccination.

The CDR3 nucleotides are TGTGCCAGCAGCCCCCCGGGGGCCTATGGTTACACCTTC. Protein: CASSPPGAYGYTF. The chain uses TRBV11-1 and TRBJ1-2, with D maybe TRBD1 (6 bases). CDR3 length: 13 residues. The germline V gene has CDR1 SGHAT and CDR2 FQDESV (reference sequence).